This TCR beta chain came from a study of neurological immune-mediated disorders. Every sequencing run gave over 200 million TCR-beta sequences, taken from 15-18 subjects. Using its own MiXCR run on the 5' RACE reads, TCRdb lists one record per CDR3 protein. The table has about 65,000 distinct CDR3 sequences, more than 3.5% seen once. V was clipped by 0 bases and J by 2 bases, with 12 bases between them. There are 16 residues in the CDR3. The germline gives CDR1 SGHRS, CDR2 YFSETQ. 2 million unsorted PBMCs were stored in RNAlater at -80 °C before RNA extraction. In its sample, this clonotype was seen many times.

This chain joins TRBV5-1 and TRBJ2-4; D gene unclear. The origin of this receptor is a man aged 50 or older with multiple sclerosis. Sequences were obtained from PBMCs. CDR3 sequence: CASSLVGLRTKNIQYF. The DNA for the CDR3 is TGCGCCAGCAGCTTGGTTGGGTTGAGGACCAAAAACATTCAGTACTTC. The entire variable domain, with the rest obtained from reference TRBV5-1 and TRBJ2-4, is as follows: KAGVTQTPRYLIKTRGQQVTLSCSPISGHRSVSWYQQTPGQGLQFLFEYFSETQRNKGNFPGRFSGRQFSNSRSEMNVSTLELGDSALYLCASSLVGLRTKNIQYFGAGTRLSVL.